This TCR beta chain was obtained from a study of a mutant IDH1 vaccine in newly diagnosed glioma. Across the whole study: Therapy received beforehand was radiotherapy, temozolomide, or both, with most patients given both. General study results and limits: Immune responses induced by the vaccine were seen in roughly 93% of patients, spanning multiple MHC alleles.

Method: immunoSEQ multiplex PCR; TCRdb's copy keeps in-frame clones and lacks some. The repertoire has approximately 82,000 clones, around 85% of them found once; the top ten carry roughly 0.78%. Comment on this clone: What it recognizes is unknown.

CDR3 length: 14 amino acids. Germline CDR1 is SEHNR and CDR2 is FQNEAQ (reference sequence). V lost 0 bases and J lost 0, with 6 bases in between. The time point here: week 23, last vaccination. One vaccine dose held 300 ug of mutant IDH1 20-mer peptide and came with topical imiquimod. The gene calls are TRBV7-9 and TRBJ2-7; D is possibly TRBD2 (5 bases). The source was PBMCs, collected from a glioma patient whose treatment included an IDH1 peptide vaccine. This receptor was taken from a woman aged 50 to 60 with glioma. The CDR3 region is CASSLALDSYEQYF. The CDR3 DNA reads TGTGCCAGCAGCTTAGCACTAGACTCCTACGAGCAGTACTTC.